Shown below are 2 T cell receptor beta chains from a single sample sequenced in a study of blood T cell repertoires in COVID-19. This table comes from immunoSEQ multiplex PCR, and its TCRdb copy is limited to in-frame clones, with some not included. The sample gives some 67,000 clones, around nine tenths of which show up once; around 1.2% is in the top ten. Sequencing used peripheral blood. Receptors were obtained from a woman aged 55 to 70 with acute or convalescent COVID-19.

The rearrangement joins TRBV5-4 to TRBJ1-4; TRBD1 might be the D (6 bases). The CDR3 has 14 residues. Deletions cut 4 bases from V and 0 bases from J, with 7 bases between. In germline, CDR1 is SGHNT, CDR2 YYREEE (reference sequence). In DNA, the CDR3 is TGTGCCAGCAGCGGGGACACAACTAATGAAAAACTGTTTTTT. Encoded protein: CASSGDTTNEKLFF.

The gene calls are TRBV10-3 and TRBJ1-5; no clear D gene. Trimming shortened V by 3 bases and J by 5 bases, and 8 bases separated the two germline ends. The CDR3 covers 13 residues. The germline gives CDR1 ENHRY, CDR2 SYGVKD. The DNA for the CDR3 is TGTGCCATCAGTGAAGGGAGGGATCAGCCCCAGCATTTT. It encodes CAISEGRDQPQHF.